The 16 T cell receptor beta chains given below trace back to one sample, sequenced in a study of vaccination and CD4 T cells after COVID-19. Their antigens are not known. The Oncomine TCR Beta short-read assay was what sequenced the DNA obtained from cultured CD4+ T cells. TCRdb ran MiXCR on the PCR reads and lists one entry per CDR3 protein. The repertoire holds around 20,000 distinct CDR3 sequences, with 50% to 65% as singletons. Treatment given: 10-day PBMC culture with coronavirus spike peptide pools or control peptides (ViraFEST assay). The sample here was CD4+ T cells from blood, cultured in vitro, taken before SARS-CoV-2 vaccination. The receptors were sampled from a human donor who had recovered from COVID-19.

This chain connects TRBV27 to TRBJ2-5; D is perhaps TRBD1 (6 bases). The CDR3 is made up of 16 amino acids. Trimming cost V 6 bases and J 1 base, with 18 bases left between them. Per the germline V gene, CDR1 is MNHEY and CDR2 is SMNVEV (reference sequence). The CDR3 coding sequence is TGTGCCAGCAGACAGGGTTCTGGCCTTTCCCAAGAGACCCAGTACTTC. It codes for CASRQGSGLSQETQYF.

The J gene is TRBJ2-2, the V gene TRBV15, with D unclear. The V end was cut by 0 bases, the J end by 6 bases, with 8 bases between. CDR3 length equals 14 residues. Germline V gene data show CDR1 as LNHNV and CDR2 as YYDKDF (reference sequence). DNA for the CDR3: TGTGCCACCAGCAGAGATAATGTTGCCGGGGAGCTGTTTTTT. Residues: CATSRDNVAGELFF.

The rearrangement joins TRBV28 to TRBJ1-1, with 8 bases aligning to TRBD1. Germline V gene data show CDR1 as MDHEN and CDR2 as SYDVKM. The ends lost 6 bases at V and 0 bases at J; junction bases unmatched: 6. The CDR3 contains 15 residues. The chain's CDR3 is CASRIEQGVNTEAFF. The CDR3 DNA is TGTGCCAGCAGGATCGAACAGGGGGTGAACACTGAAGCTTTCTTT.

In its sample, this clonotype was seen a few times. The chain has TRBV30 and TRBJ1-2, with D possibly TRBD1 on 5 matching bases. Looked up from germline, CDR1 is GTSNPN and CDR2 is SVGIG (reference sequence). The CDR3 consists of 11 residues. Here the CDR3 DNA reads TGTGCTTCGGGACGGAGCTATGGCTACACCTTC. Protein product: CASGRSYGYTF.

The chain is built from TRBV7-2 and TRBJ2-5; TRBD2 matches 7 bases. CDR3 size: 15 residues. CDR1 is SGHTA, CDR2 FQGNSA, per germline. J gave up 7 bases and V 2 bases, and 10 bases lay outside the gene matches. CDR3 DNA sequence: TGTGCCAGCAGCTTAAGTCGCGGGAGTAGTGGGACCCAGTACTTC. Protein sequence: CASSLSRGSSGTQYF.

The rearrangement joins TRBV20-1 to TRBJ2-1, with D tentatively TRBD2 (6 bases). Deletions cut 0 bases from V and 0 bases from J, with 12 bases between. This CDR3 is 16 amino acids long. Germline CDR1 is DFQATT and CDR2 is SNEGSKA (reference sequence). For the CDR3, the DNA is TGCAGTGCTAGAGATATCCAGCGGGCCTCCTACAATGAGCAGTTCTTC. Protein sequence: CSARDIQRASYNEQFF.

The chain employs TRBV20-1 and TRBJ1-5; possibly TRBD1 for D (6 bases). The V and J ends lost 6 bases and 4 bases respectively, with 22 bases between them. CDR3 length equals 16 residues. Germline values: CDR1 DFQATT, CDR2 SNEGSKA (reference sequence). The chain's CDR3 is CSAKSRGSTENQPQHF. CDR3 nucleotide sequence: TGCAGTGCAAAATCTAGGGGGAGCACCGAGAATCAGCCCCAGCATTTT.

The J gene is TRBJ1-1, the V gene TRBV20-1; tentatively, D is TRBD1 (5 bases). This CDR3 is 14 amino acids long. Trimming left V 0 bases short and J 1 base short, with 9 bases between. The germline V gene encodes CDR1 DFQATT and CDR2 SNEGSKA (reference sequence). DNA for the CDR3: TGCAGTGCTAGAGATCGACAGCCGAACACTGAAGCTTTCTTT. Its translation is CSARDRQPNTEAFF.

As DNA, the CDR3 is TGTGCCAGCTTCCGGGGTGCTGGCTACACCTTC. Protein sequence: CASFRGAGYTF. The chain joins TRBV28 to TRBJ1-2; no definite D call. V gave up 8 bases and J gave up 7 bases, with 11 bases separating them. Germline CDR1 reads MDHEN; CDR2 reads SYDVKM. The CDR3 contains 11 residues.

V and J are TRBV2 and TRBJ2-2; 9 nucleotides align to TRBD1. V lost 6 bases and J lost 2; bases outside the gene matches: 4. CDR3 size: 15 residues. Germline lookup yields CDR1 SNHLY and CDR2 FYNNEI. The CDR3 loop is CASRPGQGNTGELFF. CDR3 sequence (DNA): TGTGCCAGCAGACCGGGACAGGGAAACACCGGGGAGCTGTTTTTT.

CDR3 protein: CSADASANEQYF. The CDR3 DNA sequence: TGCAGTGCCGATGCCTCTGCGAACGAGCAGTACTTC. The chain joins TRBV20-1 to TRBJ2-7; D not resolved. Looked up from germline, CDR1 is DFQATT and CDR2 is SNEGSKA (reference sequence). The CDR3 sequence is 12 residues long. The ends were cut back, 6 bases at V and 5 bases at J, with 14 bases in the middle.

The chain uses TRBV6-2 or TRBV6-3 and TRBJ2-6; D not resolved. Germline V CDR1 and CDR2: MNHEY, SVGEGT. This CDR3 is built from 15 residues. Trimming left V 2 bases short and J 0 bases short, with 5 bases between. CDR3 DNA sequence: TGTGCCAGCAGTTACAGTAGCTCTGGGGCCAACGTCCTGACTTTC. It translates to CASSYSSSGANVLTF.

The chain employs TRBV21-1 and TRBJ2-1; the D segment call TRBD2 is taken from the table without a DNA check. TRBV21-1 is listed as a pseudogene. The CDR3 runs to 20 residues. This CDR3 reads CASSKEQLSSGGSSYNEQFF. The CDR3 DNA sequence: TGTGCCAGCAGCAAAGAGCAGTTGTCTAGCGGGGGAAGCTCCTACAATGAGCAGTTCTTC.

The V and J genes are TRBV15 and TRBJ2-1; 9 bases are shared with TRBD2. The CDR3 sequence is 14 residues long. CDR1 is LNHNV and CDR2 is YYDKDF in the germline V gene (reference sequence). The V gene end was trimmed by 8 bases and the J gene end by 4 bases; junction bases not matched to a gene: 6. CDR3 in DNA: TGTGCCACCTCCGGGACTAGCTCATACAATGAGCAGTTCTTC. It translates to CATSGTSSYNEQFF.

The rearrangement links TRBV6-1 to TRBJ2-7, with 10 bases matching TRBD2. From germline, CDR1 is MNHNS and CDR2 SASEGT. With V trimmed by 6 bases and J by 4 bases, 6 bases remained unmatched. The CDR3 consists of 14 residues. In DNA form, the CDR3 reads TGTGCCAGCAGATCTACTAGCGGGACGTACGAGCAGTACTTC. Encoded protein: CASRSTSGTYEQYF.

In its sample, this clonotype ranks as medium-sized. The chain links TRBV19 to TRBJ1-5; D might be TRBD1 (5 bases). V was pared by 5 bases and J by 3 bases, with 17 bases between. The CDR3 is 16 amino acids. The germline gives CDR1 LNHDA, CDR2 SQIVND (reference sequence). CDR3 bases: TGTGCCAGTAGTTCCACGGGGCAGGGCGTCAATCAGCCCCAGCATTTT. Its translation is CASSSTGQGVNQPQHF.